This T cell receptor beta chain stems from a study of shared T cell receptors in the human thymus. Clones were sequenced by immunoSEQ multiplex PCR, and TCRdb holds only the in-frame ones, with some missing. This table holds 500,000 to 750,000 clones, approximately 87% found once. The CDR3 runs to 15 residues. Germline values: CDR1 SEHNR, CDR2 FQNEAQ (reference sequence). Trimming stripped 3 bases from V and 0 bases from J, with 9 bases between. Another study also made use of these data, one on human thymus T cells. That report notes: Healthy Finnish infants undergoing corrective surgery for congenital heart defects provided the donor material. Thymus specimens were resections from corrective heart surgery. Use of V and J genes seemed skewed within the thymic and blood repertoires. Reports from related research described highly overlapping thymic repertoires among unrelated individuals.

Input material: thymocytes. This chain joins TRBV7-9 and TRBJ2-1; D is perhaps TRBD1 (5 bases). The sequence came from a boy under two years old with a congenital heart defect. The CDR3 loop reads CASSLDKRSYNEQFF. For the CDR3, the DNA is TGTGCCAGCAGCTTGGACAAGCGCTCCTACAATGAGCAGTTCTTC.